Sequencing of this TCR beta chain was carried out in a study of T cell repertoires in cytomegalovirus infection. Across the whole study: Public TCR beta signatures provided an indication of both CMV infection and a matching HLA type.

In its sample, this clonotype was seen a few times. The CDR3 is 17 amino acids. V lost 2 bases, J lost 2 bases, and 19 bases lay in between. Germline V gene sequence: CDR1 MNHEY, CDR2 SMNVEV (reference sequence). MiXCR was run by TCRdb on the reads, yielding one entry per CDR3 protein. Of approximately 750,000 distinct CDR3 sequences in the sample, roughly 35% were seen once. The receptor's source is a human donor in good health (CMV status not recorded). Some clones in this sample may be carry-over from other donors' samples. The J gene is TRBJ2-7, the V gene TRBV27; TRBD1 is a possible D gene (6 bases). The sample taken for sequencing was PBMCs. As DNA, the CDR3 is TGTGCCAGCAGTTTAAACGTTCAGGGGCGAGTTCCCTACGAGCAGTACTTC. Protein: CASSLNVQGRVPYEQYF.